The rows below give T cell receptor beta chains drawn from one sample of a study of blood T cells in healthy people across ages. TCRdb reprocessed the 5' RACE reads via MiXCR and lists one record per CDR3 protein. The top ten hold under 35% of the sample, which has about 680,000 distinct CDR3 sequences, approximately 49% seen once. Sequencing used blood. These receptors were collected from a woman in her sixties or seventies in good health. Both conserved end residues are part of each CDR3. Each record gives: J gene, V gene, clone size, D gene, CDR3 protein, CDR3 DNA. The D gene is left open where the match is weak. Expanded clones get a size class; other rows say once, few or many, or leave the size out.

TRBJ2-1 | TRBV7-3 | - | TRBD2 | CASSPRGTSGNYEQFF | TGTGCCAGCAGCCCAAGAGGGACTAGCGGGAATTATGAGCAGTTCTTC
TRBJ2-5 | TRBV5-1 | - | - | CASSHPGVQETQYF | TGCGCCAGCAGCCATCCGGGAGTTCAAGAGACCCAGTACTTC
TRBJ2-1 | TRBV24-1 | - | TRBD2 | CATSDWTGSGEGGEQFF | TGTGCCACCAGTGATTGGACGGGAAGCGGGGAAGGTGGTGAGCAGTTCTTC
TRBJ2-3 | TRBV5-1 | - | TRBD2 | CASSLTSGSGTQYF | TGCGCCAGCAGCTTGACTAGCGGGAGCGGCACGCAGTATTTT
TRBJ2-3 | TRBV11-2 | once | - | CASTLGVSTDTQYF | TGTGCCAGCACCCTGGGGGTTAGCACAGATACGCAGTATTTT
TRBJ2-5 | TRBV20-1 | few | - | CRTSGSTWCKPPQYF | TGCAGAACTTCGGGCAGCACATGGTGTAAACCACCCCAGTACTTC
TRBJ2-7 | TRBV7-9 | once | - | CASSLDLVNEQYF | TGTGCCAGCAGCTTAGACCTGGTAAACGAGCAGTACTTC
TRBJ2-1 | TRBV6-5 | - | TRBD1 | CASRGKAGGNYNEQFF | TGTGCCAGCAGGGGGAAGGCAGGGGGTAACTACAATGAGCAGTTCTTC
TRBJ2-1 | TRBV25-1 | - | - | CASSAPNEQFF | TGTGCCAGCAGTGCCCCCAATGAGCAGTTCTTC
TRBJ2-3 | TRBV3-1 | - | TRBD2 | CASSQEGLAGEGESTDTQYF | TGTGCCAGCAGCCAAGAGGGACTAGCGGGAGAGGGGGAGAGCACAGATACGCAGTATTTT
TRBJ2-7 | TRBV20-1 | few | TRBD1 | CSASSGQGGYEQYF | TGCAGTGCTAGTAGCGGACAGGGAGGATACGAGCAGTACTTC
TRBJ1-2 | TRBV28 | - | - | CASTPPGTGRWGYTF | TGTGCCAGCACCCCGCCCGGGACTGGCCGATGGGGCTACACCTTC
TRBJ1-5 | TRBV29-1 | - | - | CSARGNSNQPQHF | TGCAGCGCCCGGGGAAATAGCAATCAGCCCCAGCATTTT
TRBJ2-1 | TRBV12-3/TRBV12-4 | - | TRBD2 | CASTRTSSLSQETQFF | TGTGCCAGCACCAGGACTAGCAGCTTATCCCAAGAGACCCAGTTCTTC
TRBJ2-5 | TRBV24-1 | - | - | CATSEDPGSPRETQYF | TGTGCCACCAGTGAAGATCCCGGGTCCCCGAGAGAGACCCAGTACTTC
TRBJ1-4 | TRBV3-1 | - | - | CASSQNPEKLFF | TGTGCCAGCAGCCAAAATCCTGAAAAACTGTTTTTT
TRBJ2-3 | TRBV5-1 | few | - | CASRTSPTDTQYF | TGCGCCAGCAGGACTTCCCCCACAGATACGCAGTATTTT
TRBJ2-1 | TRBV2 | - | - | CASRDDHRQFF | TGTGCCAGTAGAGACGATCACCGGCAGTTCTTC
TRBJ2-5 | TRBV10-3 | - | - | CAISADRMDYELYF | TGTGCCATCAGTGCAGACAGGATGGACTACGAGCTGTACTTC
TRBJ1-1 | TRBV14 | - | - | CASSQEILGTEAFF | TGTGCCAGCAGCCAAGAAATATTGGGCACTGAAGCTTTCTTT
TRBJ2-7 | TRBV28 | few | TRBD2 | CASTGTSGPYEQYF | TGTGCCAGCACCGGGACTAGCGGGCCCTACGAGCAGTACTTC
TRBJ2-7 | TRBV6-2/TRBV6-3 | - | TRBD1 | CASSWWTGGLYF | TGTGCCAGCAGTTGGTGGACAGGAGGCCTGTACTTC
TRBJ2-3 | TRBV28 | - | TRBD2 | CASSHLAGGSGTQYF | TGTGCCAGCAGCCACCTAGCGGGAGGATCTGGTACGCAGTATTTT
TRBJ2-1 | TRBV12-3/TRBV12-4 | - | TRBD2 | CASSATLGQRGLAGGYEQFF | TGTGCCAGCAGCGCTACCCTGGGACAGAGGGGGCTAGCGGGAGGTTATGAGCAGTTCTTC
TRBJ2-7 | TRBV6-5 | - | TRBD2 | CASSLGGGGLAIYEQYF | TGTGCCAGCAGTTTGGGGGGGGGTGGACTAGCAATCTACGAGCAGTACTTC
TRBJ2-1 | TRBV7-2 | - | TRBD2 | CASSLAGTSGRNEQFF | TGTGCCAGCAGCTTAGCCGGGACTAGCGGGAGGAATGAGCAGTTCTTC
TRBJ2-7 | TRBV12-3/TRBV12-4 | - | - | CASGGRSSEQYF | TGTGCGTCAGGGGGGCGATCATCCGAGCAGTACTTC
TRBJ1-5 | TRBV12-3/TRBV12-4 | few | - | CASSFTGSSQPQHF | TGTGCCAGCAGCTTTACAGGCAGTTCCCAGCCCCAGCATTTT
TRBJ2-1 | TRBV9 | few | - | CASSVETGGLFF | TGTGCCAGCAGCGTAGAAACTGGAGGTCTGTTCTTC
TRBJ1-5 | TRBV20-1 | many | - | CSASTNRGNQPQHF | TGCAGTGCTTCCACCAACCGGGGGAATCAGCCCCAGCATTTT
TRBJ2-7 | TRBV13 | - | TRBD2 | CASSHRPQREGYHLSEQYF | TGTGCCAGCAGCCACCGACCTCAGCGGGAGGGTTACCACCTTAGCGAGCAGTACTTC
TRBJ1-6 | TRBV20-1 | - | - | CSARDQRRHNSPLHF | TGCAGTGCACGGGACCAAAGGCGCCATAATTCACCCCTCCACTTT
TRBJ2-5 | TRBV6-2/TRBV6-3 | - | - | CASSYEAGTYNEQYF | TGTGCCAGCAGTTATGAGGCAGGTACCTACAATGAGCAGTACTTC
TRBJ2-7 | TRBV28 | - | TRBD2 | CATSPGLAYEQYF | TGTGCCACTTCACCGGGACTAGCCTACGAGCAGTACTTC
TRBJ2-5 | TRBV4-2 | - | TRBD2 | CASSQDGGLAGNEQYF | TGTGCCAGCAGCCAAGATGGGGGACTAGCTGGCAATGAGCAGTACTTC
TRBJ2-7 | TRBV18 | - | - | CASSPCAREYEQYF | TGTGCCAGCTCACCATGCGCCAGGGAGTACGAGCAGTACTTC
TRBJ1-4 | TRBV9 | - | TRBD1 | CASSDPTGDEKLFF | TGTGCCAGCAGCGACCCGACAGGGGATGAAAAACTGTTTTTT
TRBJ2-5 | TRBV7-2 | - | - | CASSSGLSQYF | TGTGCCAGCAGCTCTGGCCTTTCCCAGTACTTC
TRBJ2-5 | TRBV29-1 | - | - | CSVAGGGQETQYF | TGCAGCGTGGCAGGGGGGGGACAAGAGACCCAGTACTTC
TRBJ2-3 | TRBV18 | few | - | CASSPRRPGATDTQYF | TGTGCCAGCTCACCCCGTAGGCCCGGGGCGACAGATACGCAGTATTTT
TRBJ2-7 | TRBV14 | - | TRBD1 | CASSQENRDRGIYEQYF | TGTGCCAGCAGCCAAGAGAACCGGGACAGGGGGATCTACGAGCAGTACTTC
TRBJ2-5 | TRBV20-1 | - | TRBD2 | CSASPLAGKQETQYF | TGCAGTGCTAGTCCGCTAGCGGGGAAGCAAGAGACCCAGTACTTC
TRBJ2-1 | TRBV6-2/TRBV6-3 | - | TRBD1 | CASRDRGRREQFF | TGTGCCAGCAGGGACAGGGGGCGGCGGGAGCAGTTCTTC
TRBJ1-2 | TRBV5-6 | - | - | CASSFFRSQLLYGYTF | TGTGCCAGCAGCTTTTTTAGGAGCCAACTTCTGTATGGCTACACCTTC
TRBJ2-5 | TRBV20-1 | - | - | CSARRGDGDQETQYF | TGCAGTGCTAGAAGGGGGGACGGGGACCAAGAGACCCAGTACTTC
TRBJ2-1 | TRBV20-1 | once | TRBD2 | CSANRPGLAEQFF | TGCAGTGCCAATAGACCGGGACTAGCAGAGCAGTTCTTC
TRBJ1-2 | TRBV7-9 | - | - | CASSPSPNYGYTF | TGTGCCAGCAGCCCCTCCCCCAACTATGGCTACACCTTC
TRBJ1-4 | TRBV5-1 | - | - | CASSLQGPNEKLFF | TGCGCCAGCAGCTTACAGGGACCTAATGAAAAACTGTTTTTT
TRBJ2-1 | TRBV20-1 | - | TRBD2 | CSATGLEWYNEQFF | TGCAGTGCTACCGGACTAGAATGGTACAATGAGCAGTTCTTC
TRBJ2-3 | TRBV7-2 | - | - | CASSVASEDTQYF | TGTGCCAGCAGCGTAGCTTCCGAAGATACGCAGTATTTT
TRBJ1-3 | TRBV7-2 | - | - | CASSLVKGSGNTIYF | TGTGCCAGCAGCTTAGTGAAGGGTTCTGGAAACACCATATATTTT
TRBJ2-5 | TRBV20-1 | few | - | CSARATAGGVETQYF | TGCAGTGCTAGAGCGACGGCGGGCGGGGTAGAGACCCAGTACTTC
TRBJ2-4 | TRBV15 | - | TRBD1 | CATSRDRPDRGANIQYF | TGTGCCACCAGCAGAGATCGACCAGACAGGGGGGCAAACATTCAGTACTTC
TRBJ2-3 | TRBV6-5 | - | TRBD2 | CASSYVASGSLSRDTQYF | TGTGCCAGCAGTTACGTGGCTAGCGGGAGTCTTAGTAGAGATACGCAGTATTTT
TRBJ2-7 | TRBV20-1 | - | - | CSARDSRAVSYEQYF | TGCAGTGCTAGAGATTCGAGGGCCGTATCCTACGAGCAGTACTTC
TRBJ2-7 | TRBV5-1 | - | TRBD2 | CASSQTSGATYEQYF | TGCGCCAGCAGCCAAACTAGCGGCGCTACCTACGAGCAGTACTTC
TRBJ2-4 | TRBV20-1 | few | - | CSASLSGSGNIQYF | TGCAGTGCTAGCTTGAGTGGCTCCGGAAACATTCAGTACTTC
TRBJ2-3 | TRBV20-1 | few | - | CSARDGPPTDTQYF | TGCAGTGCTAGAGATGGCCCACCCACAGATACGCAGTATTTT
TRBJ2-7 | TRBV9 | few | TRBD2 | CASSDHPTSGTYEQYF | TGTGCCAGCAGCGACCACCCGACTAGCGGGACCTACGAGCAGTACTTC